The following is a T cell receptor beta chain sequence with its context. Its matching antigen is unknown. The germline V gene has CDR1 MGHRA and CDR2 YSYEKL. V lost 3 bases, J lost 7 bases, and 12 bases stayed unmatched. CDR3 length equals 15 residues. The data originate from a study of cytomegalovirus exposure and HLA in healthy donors. Study-wide results and caveats: In a later analysis, at a false discovery rate of 0.05, approximately 16,000 TCR beta sequences matched HLA alleles. It was shown in a later analysis that HLA-associated TCR beta chains were more clonally expanded than other, equally common chains. In the analysis, some V segments, TRBV6-2 and TRBV6-3 included, were excluded as indistinguishable. Sequencing probably produced one cluster of sequence variants that were highly shared.

The PCR had 60 Vbeta and 13 Jbeta primers. Here immunoSEQ multiplex PCR was the method, and the copy in TCRdb shows in-frame clones only, minus some. The data contain over 100,000 clones, about four fifths of them singletons. Sequenced input: PBMCs. The chain is built from TRBV4-1 and TRBJ2-7, with TRBD2 matching 7 bases. The TCR comes from a man aged 25 to 40 in good health and CMV-seronegative. The CDR3 nucleotides are TGCGCCAGCAGCCACTCAACGGGGGGAGTGCGGGAGCAGTACTTC. Amino acid sequence: CASSHSTGGVREQYF.